This T cell receptor beta chain is drawn from a study of blood T cell repertoires in COVID-19. As for the study in general: Italy, Spain and the United States were the sources of the convalescent and acute COVID-19 samples.

Generated by immunoSEQ multiplex PCR, the TCRdb table keeps only in-frame clones and is missing some. The repertoire holds 130,000 or so clones, with 84% as singletons. This clone was detected only a few times. Between the trimmed V and J ends, which lost 3 bases and 7 bases, there was a span of 18 bases. Germline lookup yields CDR1 SGHTA and CDR2 FQGNSA. This CDR3 contains 15 residues. The material sequenced was peripheral blood. The chain links TRBV7-2 to TRBJ1-1, with D possibly matching TRBD1 (5 bases). The sequence was collected from a woman aged 55 to 70 with acute or convalescent COVID-19. The CDR3 reads CASSFDSALPSEAFF. In DNA form, the CDR3 reads TGTGCCAGCAGCTTCGACAGCGCGCTTCCCAGTGAAGCTTTCTTT.